This T cell receptor beta chain emerged from a study of blood T cell repertoires in COVID-19. Overall study context: Sites in the United States, Italy and Spain provided acute and convalescent COVID-19 samples. Sources were T cells, B-cell-depleted T cells, or PBMCs; the material itself was cDNA or gDNA.

Original analysis: Reference gene primer amplification yielded estimated nucleated cell counts. TCRdb's copy holds only in-frame clones and misses some; the assay was immunoSEQ multiplex PCR. V and J calls and clone size are those listed in that table; D and trimming were worked out from the DNA. The sample contains around 300,000 clones, approximately 85% of which appear only once. The germline V gene encodes CDR1 ENHRY and CDR2 SYGVKD. This CDR3 contains 12 residues. V lost 5 bases to trimming and J lost 6 bases; unmatched junction nucleotides: 1. The sequenced sample consisted of peripheral blood. V gene TRBV10-3 combines with J gene TRBJ2-7; TRBD1 matches 10 bases. This receptor was taken from a woman between 65 and 79 years old with acute or convalescent COVID-19. The CDR3 region is CAISWDRGEQYF. The CDR3 DNA reads TGTGCCATCAGTTGGGACAGGGGCGAGCAGTACTTC.